These 3 T cell receptor beta chains were sequenced from one sample in a study of blood T cells in healthy people across ages. Next came a second PCR, run for about 7 to 12 cycles, which used a sample-barcoded 5' primer along with a J-beta primer mix. One entry per CDR3 protein, called by TCRdb with MiXCR from the 5' RACE reads. The profile shows 1.2 million to 1.5 million distinct CDR3 sequences, 42% of them singletons. Input material: blood. These receptors came from a young woman in good health.

The chain joins TRBV7-9 to TRBJ2-5; TRBD2 aligns across 8 bases. Losses at the gene ends were 10 bases for V and 13 bases for J; bases not matched to a gene: 2. The germline gives CDR1 SEHNR, CDR2 FQNEAQ (reference sequence). The CDR3 totals 8 residues. CDR3: CATRGGYF. The CDR3 nucleotides are TGTGCCACCCGGGGGGGGTACTTC.

The chain links TRBV10-3 to TRBJ1-1, with D maybe TRBD1 (5 bases). The V and J ends lost 3 bases and 3 bases respectively, with 8 bases between them. The CDR3 runs to 13 residues. The V gene's germline CDR1 is ENHRY and CDR2 SYGVKD. The CDR3 region is CAISDSGDTEAFF. The CDR3 DNA is TGTGCCATCAGTGATTCGGGGGACACTGAAGCTTTCTTT.

Details on this clonotype: One end of the junction varies from germline; a read error may be responsible. The CDR3, as DNA: TGTGCCAGCACGACAGGGGCTACCTACGTGCAGTACTTC. It specifies CASTTGATYVQYF. This sequence joins TRBV2 and TRBJ2-7, with 8 bases aligning to TRBD1. CDR3 length equals 13 residues. From germline, CDR1 is SNHLY and CDR2 FYNNEI.